This section outlines one T cell receptor beta chain sequence together with its context. The antigen is not known. The CDR3 contains 14 residues. Germline CDR1 SQVTM, CDR2 ANQGSEA. These data are taken from a study of radiotherapy plus CTLA-4 blockade in lung cancer. Overall study results and limits: Dynamics of early blood T cell clones, together with interferon-beta, were reportedly the best predictors of response.

TCRdb's copy holds only in-frame clones and misses some; the assay was immunoSEQ multiplex PCR. The sample lists tens of thousands of clones, about four fifths seen once, with 0.65% to 1% in the top ten. This receptor was taken from a human donor with non-small cell lung cancer who had stable disease on radiotherapy plus ipilimumab. The material sequenced was peripheral blood, taken from a patient treated with radiotherapy plus ipilimumab. This chain joins TRBV29-1 and TRBJ2-3; TRBD2 is a possible D gene (7 bases). The CDR3: CSGGWGGHTDTQYF. Here the CDR3 DNA reads TGCAGTGGGGGGTGGGGGGGACACACAGATACGCAGTATTTT.